The entry below describes one TCR beta chain. Clones were read by immunoSEQ multiplex PCR, and TCRdb kept only the in-frame ones, dropping some. The repertoire holds 25,000 to 35,000 clones, 75% to 85% seen once, with about 15% in the top ten. These data belong to a study of OX40 agonist ivuxolimab in advanced cancers. This CDR3 has 12 amino acids. CDR1 and CDR2 (germline): SEHNR, FQNEAQ (reference sequence). Trimming removed 4 bases at V and 5 bases at J, with 9 bases between. The V call is TRBV7-9, the J call TRBJ2-7, with D perhaps TRBD2 (5 bases). The receptor was isolated from an adult with an advanced solid tumor such as melanoma, head and neck, liver or kidney cancer. Specimen: CD4+ or CD8+ T cells sorted from blood, collected in a trial of the OX40 agonist ivuxolimab. The CDR3 loop reads CASSSGWDEQYF. The CDR3, as DNA: TGTGCCAGCAGCTCGGGGTGGGACGAGCAGTACTTC.